The 10 T cell receptor beta chains presented below share a single source sample, sequenced in a study of chemoradiotherapy in HPV16-positive cancers. Assay used: immunoSEQ multiplex PCR; TCRdb lists only in-frame clones, some missing. Found here are about 5,000 clones, more than 65% of them singletons; the top ten hold roughly a sixth. The specimen comprised tumor tissue, sampled from a patient who underwent chemoradiotherapy. The receptor set was obtained from a human donor with HPV-associated anogenital cancer.

This chain uses TRBV11-2 with TRBJ2-1, with 12 bases identical to TRBD2. V shed 5 bases, J shed 7 bases, and the junction held 6 bases outside the gene matches. The CDR3 is 15 amino acids. CDR1 is SGHAT and CDR2 is FQNNGV in the germline V gene. The CDR3 is CASSPTSGRSNEQFF. CDR3 sequence (DNA): TGTGCCAGCAGCCCAACTAGCGGGAGGTCTAATGAGCAGTTCTTC. Together with reference TRBV11-2 and TRBJ2-1, the CDR3 gives the full variable domain: EAGVAQSPRYKIIEKRQSVAFWCNPISGHATLYWYQQILGQGPKLLIQFQNNGVVDDSQLPKDRFSAERLKGVDSTLKIQPAKLEDSAVYLCASSPTSGRSNEQFFGPGTRLTVL.

The genes are TRBV5-1 and TRBJ2-3, with 7 bases identical to TRBD2. The CDR3 has 14 residues. The V gene end was trimmed by 5 bases and the J gene end by 2 bases; junction bases not matched to a gene: 5. Germline CDR1 and CDR2: SGHRS and YFSETQ. The CDR3 coding sequence is TGCGCCAGCAGGGTGGCGGGAGTCACAGATACGCAGTATTTT. Its translation: CASRVAGVTDTQYF.

The chain's CDR3 is CASTGGWWNIQYF. CDR3 DNA: TGTGCCAGCACAGGGGGTTGGTGGAACATTCAGTACTTC. V and J are TRBV28 and TRBJ2-4, with 7 bases that match TRBD1. Germline V CDR1 and CDR2: MDHEN, SYDVKM. J lost 7 bases, V lost 7 bases, and 7 bases had no gene match. The CDR3 has 13 amino acids. The full variable domain, its missing parts supplied by reference TRBV28 and TRBJ2-4, is DVKVTQSSRYLVKRTGEKVFLECVQDMDHENMFWYRQDPGLGLRLIYFSYDVKMKEKGDIPEGYSVSREKKERFSLILESASTNQTSMYLCASTGGWWNIQYFGAGTRLSVL.

This clone showed up just a few times. This chain links TRBV19 with TRBJ2-2, with TRBD1 identical over 8 bases. The germline V gene encodes CDR1 LNHDA and CDR2 SQIVND (reference sequence). J lost 7 bases, V lost 5 bases, and 6 bases had no gene match. The CDR3 spans 14 residues. CDR3 protein: CASSWTGINGELFF. The CDR3 nucleotides are TGTGCCAGTAGTTGGACAGGGATAAACGGGGAGCTGTTTTTT.

V usage is TRBV5-4 and J usage is TRBJ2-5; a possible D gene is TRBD2 (6 bases). Germline CDR1 and CDR2: SGHNT and YYREEE (reference sequence). The CDR3 consists of 14 residues. V was shortened by 3 bases and J by 3 bases, with 12 bases between the two germline ends. CDR3 coding DNA: TGTGCCAGCAGCTATAGCGGAAATAAAGAGACCCAGTACTTC. Translating it yields CASSYSGNKETQYF.

The genes are TRBV5-1 and TRBJ2-1, with 9 bases that match TRBD1. The CDR3 is made up of 15 amino acids. V shed 3 bases, J shed 5 bases, and the junction held 6 bases outside the gene matches. Germline values: CDR1 SGHRS, CDR2 YFSETQ. The CDR3: CASSSGQGWDNEQFF. DNA of the CDR3: TGCGCCAGCAGCTCTGGACAGGGGTGGGACAATGAGCAGTTCTTC.

This chain joins TRBV16 and TRBJ1-2; 8 bases are shared with TRBD1. This CDR3 is built from 13 residues. The V segment lost 4 bases and the J segment 6 bases; nucleotides outside the gene matches: 4. Germline CDR1 and CDR2: KGHSY and FQNENV. CDR3 amino acids: CASSPGGANGYTF. The CDR3 region has the DNA TGTGCCAGCAGCCCAGGGGGCGCGAATGGCTACACCTTC.

Written as DNA, the CDR3 is TGCGCCAGCAGCACAGGGAACGATGGCTACACCTTC. Encoded protein: CASSTGNDGYTF. This chain connects TRBV10-2 to TRBJ1-2; D perhaps matches TRBD1 (6 bases). The CDR3 covers 12 residues. The ends were cut back, 6 bases at V and 6 bases at J, with 11 bases in the middle. Germline lookup yields CDR1 WSHSY and CDR2 SAAADI.

V and J are TRBV7-9 and TRBJ1-4; 10 bases map to TRBD1. The CDR3 extends over 14 amino acids. Germline loops: CDR1 SEHNR, CDR2 FQNEAQ (reference sequence). Trimming removed 5 bases from V and 5 bases from J; junction bases left unmatched: 2. This chain's CDR3 is CASSQGQGNEKLFF. The CDR3 DNA is TGTGCCAGCAGCCAGGGACAGGGGAATGAAAAACTGTTTTTT.

The rearrangement uses TRBV6-1 and TRBJ1-1; TRBD1 aligns across 8 bases. J lost 6 bases, V lost 2 bases, and 5 bases had no gene match. The CDR3 covers 14 residues. CDR1 and CDR2 (germline): MNHNS, SASEGT. The CDR3 DNA follows: TGTGCCAGCAGTGAACAGGGGGCAAGGTCTGAAGCTTTCTTT. It translates to CASSEQGARSEAFF.